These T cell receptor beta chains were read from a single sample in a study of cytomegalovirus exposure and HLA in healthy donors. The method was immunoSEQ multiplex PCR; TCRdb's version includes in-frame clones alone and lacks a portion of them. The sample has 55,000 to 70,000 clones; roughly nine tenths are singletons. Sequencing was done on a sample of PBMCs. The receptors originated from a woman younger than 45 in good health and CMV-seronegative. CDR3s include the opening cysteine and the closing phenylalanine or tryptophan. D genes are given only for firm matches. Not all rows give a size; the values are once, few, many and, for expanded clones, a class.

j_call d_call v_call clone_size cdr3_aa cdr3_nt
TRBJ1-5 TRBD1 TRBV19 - CASSATGGSGQPQHF TGTGCCAGTAGTGCCACAGGGGGCTCGGGGCAGCCCCAGCATTTT
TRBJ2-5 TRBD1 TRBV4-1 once CASSQGTGVMGETQYF TGCGCCAGCAGCCAAGGTACAGGGGTGATGGGAGAGACCCAGTACTTC
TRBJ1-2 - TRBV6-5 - CASSRERLDYGYTF TGTGCCAGCAGTCGAGAGAGACTCGACTATGGCTACACCTTC
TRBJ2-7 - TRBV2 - CASSRSPLGEQYF TGTGCCAGCAGCCGCTCGCCTCTAGGCGAGCAGTACTTC
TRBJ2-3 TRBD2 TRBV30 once CAWSVLAGVLDTQYF TGTGCCTGGAGTGTTCTAGCGGGAGTTCTAGATACGCAGTATTTT
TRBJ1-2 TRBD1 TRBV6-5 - CASRTVAQGARGYTF TGTGCCAGCAGAACAGTAGCCCAGGGGGCGCGCGGCTACACCTTC
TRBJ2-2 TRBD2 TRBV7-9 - CASSLGLPNTGELFF TGTGCCAGCAGCTTGGGACTACCCAACACCGGGGAGCTGTTTTTT
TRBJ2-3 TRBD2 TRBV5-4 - CASSLSLAGRTDTQYF TGTGCCAGCAGCTTGTCACTAGCGGGACGCACAGATACGCAGTATTTT
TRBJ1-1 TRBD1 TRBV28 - CASSRTGTEAFF TGTGCCAGCAGCCGGACAGGCACTGAAGCTTTCTTT
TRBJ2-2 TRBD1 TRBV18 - CASSLDRDTGELFF TGTGCCAGCTCACTTGACAGGGACACCGGGGAGCTGTTTTTT
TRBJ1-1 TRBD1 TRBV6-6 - CATQGANTEAFF TGTGCCACGCAGGGGGCGAACACTGAAGCTTTCTTT
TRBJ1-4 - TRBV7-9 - CASQLSAGGEKLFF TGTGCCAGTCAGCTTAGCGCTGGCGGGGAAAAACTGTTTTTT
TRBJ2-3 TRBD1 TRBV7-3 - CASSFLGQGKNSDTQYF TGTGCCAGCAGCTTTCTAGGACAGGGGAAAAACTCCGATACGCAGTATTTT
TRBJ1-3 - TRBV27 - CASSLTEGNTIYF TGTGCCAGCAGTTTGACGGAGGGAAACACCATATATTTT
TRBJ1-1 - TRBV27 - CASSLTVGPGDTEAFF TGTGCCAGCAGTTTAACCGTAGGGCCCGGGGACACTGAAGCTTTCTTT
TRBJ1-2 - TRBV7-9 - CASSASGNYGYTF TGTGCCAGCAGCGCGTCAGGGAACTATGGCTACACCTTC
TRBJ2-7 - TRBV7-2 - CASSAQLYEQYF TGTGCCAGCAGCGCCCAACTCTACGAGCAGTACTTC
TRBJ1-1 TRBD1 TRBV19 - CASSLATGLGEAFF TGTGCCAGTAGTCTCGCGACAGGGTTAGGTGAAGCTTTCTTT
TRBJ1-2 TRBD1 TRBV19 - CASSHLSVQGVIGYTF TGTGCCAGTAGCCATTTATCGGTACAGGGGGTAATTGGCTACACCTTC
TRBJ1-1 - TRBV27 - CASRGTGATEAFF TGTGCCAGCAGGGGAACAGGCGCCACTGAAGCTTTCTTT
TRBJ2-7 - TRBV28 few CASSGYEQYF TGTGCCAGCAGCGGCTACGAGCAGTACTTC
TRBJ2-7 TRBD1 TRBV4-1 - CASSQVGRGQGTYEQYF TGCGCCAGCAGCCAAGTCGGTCGCGGACAGGGGACCTACGAGCAGTACTTC
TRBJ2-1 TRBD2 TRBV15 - CATSTDSSGSAFF TGTGCCACCAGCACGGACTCTAGCGGGAGTGCGTTCTTC
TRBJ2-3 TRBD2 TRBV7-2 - CASSLNPGGVDTQYF TGTGCCAGCAGCTTAAATCCGGGAGGGGTAGATACGCAGTATTTT
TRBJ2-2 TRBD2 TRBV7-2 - CASSPLGSGRFSGELFF TGTGCCAGCAGCCCCCTGGGGAGCGGGAGGTTTAGTGGGGAGCTGTTTTTT
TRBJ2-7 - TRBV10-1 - CASRSKKGRLNEQYF TGCGCCAGCAGGTCCAAAAAGGGGCGTTTGAACGAGCAGTACTTC
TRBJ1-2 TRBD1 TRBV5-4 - CASSIQGEVYGYTF TGTGCCAGCAGCATACAGGGGGAAGTCTATGGCTACACCTTC
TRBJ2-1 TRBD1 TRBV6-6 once CASRLGQGAAIEQFF TGTGCCAGCAGACTCGGACAGGGGGCGGCAATTGAGCAGTTCTTC
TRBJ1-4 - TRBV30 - CAWSVRGLNEKLFF TGTGCCTGGAGTGTCAGAGGGCTGAATGAAAAACTGTTTTTT
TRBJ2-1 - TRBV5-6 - CASSYYNEQFF TGTGCCAGCAGCTACTATAATGAGCAGTTCTTC
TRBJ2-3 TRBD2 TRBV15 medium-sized CATSTSGRATDTQYF TGTGCCACCAGCACTAGCGGGAGGGCCACAGATACGCAGTATTTT
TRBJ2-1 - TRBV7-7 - CASSLAGGDEQFF TGTGCTAGCAGCTTAGCTGGGGGCGATGAGCAGTTCTTC
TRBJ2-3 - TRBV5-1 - CASSLTGDGSPSSTDTQYF TGCGCCAGCAGCTTAACAGGGGACGGGAGCCCCTCCAGCACAGATACGCAGTATTTT
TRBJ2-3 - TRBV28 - CASSHRTGHTDTQYF TGTGCCAGCAGTCACCGGACTGGCCACACAGATACGCAGTATTTT
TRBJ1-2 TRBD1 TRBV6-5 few CASSYSRTGGGYGYTF TGTGCCAGCAGTTACTCCAGGACAGGGGGCGGATATGGCTACACCTTC
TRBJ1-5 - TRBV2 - CASSVRGGPNKGNQPQHF TGTGCCAGCAGTGTGCGGGGTGGGCCTAACAAGGGCAATCAGCCCCAGCATTTT
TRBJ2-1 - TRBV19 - CASSIDLRGPQFF TGTGCCAGTAGTATAGATCTGCGGGGACCGCAGTTCTTC
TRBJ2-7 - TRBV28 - CASSLPRTAYEQYF TGTGCCAGCAGCCTCCCCCGGACAGCCTACGAGCAGTACTTC
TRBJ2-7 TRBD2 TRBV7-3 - CASSIGTSYEQYF TGTGCCAGCAGCATAGGGACTAGCTACGAGCAGTACTTC
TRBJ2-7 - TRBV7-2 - CASSLGEQVPLYEQYF TGTGCCAGCAGCTTAGGGGAGCAGGTTCCACTCTACGAGCAGTACTTC
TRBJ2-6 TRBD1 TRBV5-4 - CASSPPGTGKTGANVLTF TGTGCCAGCAGCCCGCCAGGGACAGGGAAGACTGGGGCCAACGTCCTGACTTTC
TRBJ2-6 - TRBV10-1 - CASSDSSGANVLTF TGCGCCAGCAGTGACAGCTCTGGGGCCAACGTCCTGACTTTC
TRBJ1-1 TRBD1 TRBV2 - CAVGGTANSEAFF TGTGCCGTAGGAGGGACAGCTAACAGTGAAGCTTTCTTT
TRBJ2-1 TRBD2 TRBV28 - CASSLQRDLGDEQFF TGTGCCAGCAGTTTACAGCGGGACCTGGGCGATGAGCAGTTCTTC
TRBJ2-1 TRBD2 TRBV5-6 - CASSWTSGRANNEQFF TGTGCCAGCAGCTGGACTAGCGGGAGGGCTAACAATGAGCAGTTCTTC
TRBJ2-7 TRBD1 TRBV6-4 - CASTDRGSYEQYF TGTGCCAGCACCGACAGGGGATCCTACGAGCAGTACTTC
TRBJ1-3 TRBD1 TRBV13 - CASSLTGGPGNTIYF TGTGCCAGCAGCTTAACAGGGGGCCCTGGAAACACCATATATTTT
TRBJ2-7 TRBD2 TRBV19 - CASSILGGIDEQYF TGTGCCAGTAGTATTTTGGGAGGGATTGACGAGCAGTACTTC
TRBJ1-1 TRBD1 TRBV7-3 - CASSPQGQGSTEAFF TGTGCCAGCAGCCCACAAGGACAGGGTAGTACTGAAGCTTTCTTT
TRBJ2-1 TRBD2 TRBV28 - CASSLPTSGSSYNEQFF TGTGCCAGCAGTTTACCGACTAGCGGGAGCTCCTACAATGAGCAGTTCTTC
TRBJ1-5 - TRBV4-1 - CASSQGVQLGNQPQHF TGCGCCAGCAGCCAAGGGGTACAGTTGGGCAATCAGCCCCAGCATTTT
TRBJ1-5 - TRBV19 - CASSILSLDQPQHF TGTGCCAGTAGTATTCTCAGTTTGGATCAGCCCCAGCATTTT